The 30 T cell receptor beta chains below were found in one sample sequenced in a study of blood T cell repertoires in COVID-19 (dated by TCRdb to the early 2020s). Library preparation used the immunoSEQ multiplex PCR assay. Sourced from immuneACCESS, this table was stored by TCRdb with only in-frame sequences that have V and J called. A share of the clones is absent; for the studies checked, an unresolved V gene accounts for under half, and the remainder has no known explanation. Across this sample there are about 240,000 clones, with approximately 87% seen only once. The top ten clones comprise 6.2% of the sample. Sequencing input: peripheral blood. Receptors originate from a man aged 55 to 69 with acute or convalescent COVID-19.

The genes are TRBV19 and TRBJ2-7, with 9 positions matching TRBD2. V lost 5 bases, J lost 0 bases, and 2 bases stayed unmatched. CDR1 and CDR2 from the germline V gene are LNHDA and SQIVND (reference sequence). The CDR3 is 14 amino acids. The DNA of the CDR3 is TGTGCCAGTAGTGCTAGCGGGATCTCCTACGAGCAGTACTTC. Translated: CASSASGISYEQYF.

About this clone itself: The junction departs from the called germline gene at one end, perhaps through a read error. The V and J genes are TRBV7-2 and TRBJ2-3; 8 bases align to TRBD2. The CDR3 covers 15 residues. Looked up from germline, CDR1 is SGHTA and CDR2 is FQGNSA. Written as DNA, the CDR3 is TGTGCCAGCTGCTTCATAGCGGGGAGCACAGATACGCAGTATTTT. Its translation: CASCFIAGSTDTQYF.

This clone was counted only a few times. Other nucleotide sequences in the sample specify the same CDR3. The chain combines TRBV7-3 with TRBJ1-1; 8 nucleotides line up with TRBD1. V shed 5 bases and J 1 base; nucleotides not matched to a gene: 3. The V gene's germline CDR1 is SGHTA and CDR2 FQGTGA. The CDR3 covers 14 residues. CDR3: CASSPTGANTEAFF. The CDR3 coding sequence is TGTGCCAGCAGCCCGACAGGGGCGAACACTGAAGCTTTCTTT.

This clone appeared a few times. The chain combines TRBV4-2 with TRBJ2-7, with 9 bases lining up with TRBD2. The CDR3 covers 16 residues. The trim removed 5 bases at V and 5 bases at J, leaving 13 bases unmatched. Germline V gene lookup returns CDR1 LGHNA and CDR2 YNFKEQ. For the CDR3, the DNA is TGTGCCAGCAGCTCTAGACTAGCGGCCCCAGGGGACGAGCAGTACTTC. Its translation is CASSSRLAAPGDEQYF.

The chain recombines TRBV7-2 with TRBJ2-2; TRBD2 agrees at 9 bases. This CDR3 spans 18 amino acids. CDR1 is SGHTA, CDR2 FQGNSA, per germline. The junction had 14 bases not matched to a gene; V was cut back by 5 bases and J by 4 bases. The CDR3 reads CASSRRLTAGGPTGELFF. CDR3 coding DNA: TGTGCCAGCAGCCGGAGACTAACAGCGGGAGGACCCACCGGGGAGCTGTTTTTT.

This clone appeared a few times. V gene TRBV19 combines with J gene TRBJ2-2; the match to TRBD1 covers 8 bases. V was clipped by 5 bases and J by 4 bases; unmatched bases: 18. This CDR3 has 19 residues. CDR1 is LNHDA, CDR2 SQIVND, per germline (reference sequence). The CDR3 sequence: CASSLRTGRGGMTTGELFF. The CDR3 nucleotides read TGTGCCAGTAGTTTGAGGACAGGGAGAGGAGGAATGACCACCGGGGAGCTGTTTTTT.

The chain links TRBV9 to TRBJ2-5; tentatively, D is TRBD1 (5 bases). Germline lookup yields CDR1 SGDLS and CDR2 YYNGEE. V gave up 4 bases and J gave up 5 bases, with 12 bases separating them. This CDR3 contains 13 residues. CDR3 protein: CASSPVSGETQYF. CDR3 nucleotides: TGTGCCAGCAGCCCCGTGTCAGGGGAGACCCAGTACTTC.

CDR3 in DNA: TGTGCCAGCTCACCACCATCCTTGAGGAACACTGAAGCTTTCTTT. Its translation: CASSPPSLRNTEAFF. The chain uses TRBV18 and TRBJ1-1; D uncertain. The V end was cut by 0 bases, the J end by 1 base, with 9 bases between. This CDR3 has 15 residues. Germline V gene lookup returns CDR1 KGHSH and CDR2 LQKENI.

Notes on this clone: An end of the junction differs from the germline gene, which may be a read error. V gene TRBV19 combines with J gene TRBJ1-2, with TRBD1 identical over 7 bases. In germline, CDR1 is LNHDA, CDR2 SQIVND (reference sequence). The CDR3 spans 15 residues. The CDR3 DNA reads as TGTGCCAGTAGCCCACCGGGACAGTCATACTATAGCTACACCTTC. This codes for CASSPPGQSYYSYTF.

The rearrangement joins TRBV30 to TRBJ1-1; 7 nucleotides agree with TRBD1. In germline, CDR1 is GTSNPN, CDR2 SVGIG (reference sequence). There are 16 residues in the CDR3. The ends lost 0 bases at V and 5 bases at J; junction bases unmatched: 12. The CDR3 DNA sequence: TGTGCCTGGAGTGTACGAGAGGGGGGCAGGGGGACTGAAGCTTTCTTT. It is translated as CAWSVREGGRGTEAFF.

This chain joins TRBV7-2 and TRBJ1-5; 9 nucleotides match TRBD1. This CDR3 spans 15 amino acids. The germline V gene encodes CDR1 SGHTA and CDR2 FQGNSA. Trimming took 5 bases from V and 2 from J; bases not matched to a gene: 4. CDR3 sequence: CASSPRTGGNQPQHF. The CDR3, as DNA: TGTGCCAGCAGCCCCCGGACAGGGGGCAATCAGCCCCAGCATTTT.

The chain combines TRBV19 with TRBJ2-6, with 7 bases aligning to TRBD1. Losses at the gene ends were 4 bases for V and 0 bases for J; bases not matched to a gene: 15. The germline V gene encodes CDR1 LNHDA and CDR2 SQIVND (reference sequence). The CDR3 spans 20 residues. The CDR3 DNA reads TGTGCCAGTAGTACGGGGAAGTACGACAGGGCAGTCTCTGGGGCCAACGTCCTGACTTTC. Its translation is CASSTGKYDRAVSGANVLTF. The entire variable domain, with the rest obtained from reference TRBV19 and TRBJ2-6, is as follows: DGGITQSPKYLFRKEGQNVTLSCEQNLNHDAMYWYRQDPGQGLRLIYYSQIVNDFQKGDIAEGYSVSREKKESFPLTVTSAQKNPTAFYLCASSTGKYDRAVSGANVLTFGAGSRLTVL.

This chain uses TRBV28 with TRBJ1-1; 7 positions agree with TRBD1. Germline trimming cut 8 bases from V and 2 bases from J; bases unmatched to any gene: 8. Germline-derived CDR1 and CDR2 are MDHEN and SYDVKM. The CDR3 loop spans 14 amino acids. The CDR3 protein is CASYEDRENTEAFF. The CDR3 DNA follows: TGTGCCAGCTATGAAGACAGGGAAAACACTGAAGCTTTCTTT.

This clone was found once. The CDR3 coding sequence is TGTGCCACCAGCAGAGTGCGGGCACCAGAGACCCAGTACTTC. This codes for CATSRVRAPETQYF. This chain uses TRBV15 with TRBJ2-5, with a possible D match to TRBD2 (5 bases). Germline-derived CDR1 and CDR2 are LNHNV and YYDKDF (reference sequence). The germline V and J ends were trimmed by 1 base and 4 bases, with 10 bases remaining between them. The CDR3 contains 14 residues.

The rearrangement uses TRBV7-9 and TRBJ2-5; 14 bases agree with TRBD2. From germline, CDR1 is SEHNR and CDR2 FQNEAQ (reference sequence). This CDR3 contains 17 residues. J gave up 5 bases and V 5 bases, and 10 bases lay outside the gene matches. This CDR3 reads CASSPRLAGGPRETQYF. The CDR3 nucleotides are TGTGCCAGCAGCCCTCGACTAGCGGGAGGGCCCCGGGAGACCCAGTACTTC.

This sequence joins TRBV6-2 or TRBV6-3 and TRBJ1-3; D unresolved. V was shortened by 5 bases and J by 0 bases, with 11 bases between the two germline ends. The germline CDR1 and CDR2 sequences are MNHEY and SVGEGT. This CDR3 is 15 amino acids long. The CDR3 DNA reads TGTGCCAGCAGTCGCGGAACCGACTCTGGAAACACCATATATTTT. Translation: CASSRGTDSGNTIYF.

This clone has a handful of counts. The CDR3 spells CASTILGTPGDEKLFF. The CDR3 DNA is TGTGCCAGCACCATCCTAGGGACCCCAGGGGATGAAAAACTGTTTTTT. The J gene is TRBJ1-4, the V gene TRBV28; D is perhaps TRBD1 (6 bases). Germline V gene data show CDR1 as MDHEN and CDR2 as SYDVKM. The CDR3 is 16 amino acids. V shed 7 bases and J shed 6 bases, with 21 bases lying between them. Drawing the rest from reference TRBV28 and TRBJ1-4, the complete variable domain is DVKVTQSSRYLVKRTGEKVFLECVQDMDHENMFWYRQDPGLGLRLIYFSYDVKMKEKGDIPEGYSVSREKKERFSLILESASTNQTSMYLCASTILGTPGDEKLFFGSGTQLSVL.

In this sample, this clone turned up a few times. Other DNA sequences in the sample encode the same CDR3. The chain carries TRBV27 and TRBJ1-1, with D possibly being TRBD1 (6 bases). Per the germline V gene, CDR1 is MNHEY and CDR2 is SMNVEV (reference sequence). The CDR3 consists of 15 residues. Trimming cost V 6 bases and J 2 bases, with 16 bases left between them. This chain's CDR3 is CASSLAGQRNTEAFF. CDR3 in DNA: TGTGCCAGCAGCCTGGCCGGACAGAGAAACACTGAAGCTTTCTTT.

This rearrangement joins TRBV6-5 to TRBJ2-7; tentative D call: TRBD2 (7 bases). V shed 7 bases and J shed 2 bases, with 15 bases lying between them. Germline-derived CDR1 and CDR2 are MNHEY and SVGAGI. The CDR3 totals 14 residues. The CDR3, as DNA: TGTGCCAGCACTCGAGGGGGGGAGGCCTACGAGCAGTACTTC. Translating gives CASTRGGEAYEQYF.

The rearrangement links TRBV28 to TRBJ2-7; TRBD2 matches at 7 bases. Germline assignment: CDR1 MDHEN and CDR2 SYDVKM. The CDR3 consists of 15 residues. J lost 3 bases, V lost 5 bases, and 10 bases had no gene match. The CDR3 sequence: CASSASGGGFYEQYF. The DNA for the CDR3 is TGTGCCAGCAGTGCAAGTGGGGGGGGATTCTACGAGCAGTACTTC.

The chain combines TRBV19 with TRBJ2-5, with 7 bases that match TRBD2. Trimming cost V 7 bases and J 4 bases; bases outside gene matches: 6. This CDR3 is built from 13 residues. Germline V gene lookup returns CDR1 LNHDA and CDR2 SQIVND (reference sequence). The CDR3 loop is CASNPSGGETQYF. In DNA, the CDR3 is TGTGCCAGTAATCCCTCGGGGGGAGAGACCCAGTACTTC.

The J gene is TRBJ1-1, the V gene TRBV6-1; D is uncertain. V shed 2 bases and J shed 2 bases, with 9 bases lying between them. CDR3 length equals 14 residues. Germline values: CDR1 MNHNS, CDR2 SASEGT. The CDR3: CASSENGLNTEAFF. The CDR3 region has the DNA TGTGCCAGCAGTGAAAACGGACTTAACACTGAAGCTTTCTTT.

The rearrangement uses TRBV7-9 and TRBJ2-1; the match to TRBD2 covers 8 bases. V lost 5 bases, J lost 3 bases, and 9 bases stayed unmatched. Germline V gene sequence: CDR1 SEHNR, CDR2 FQNEAQ (reference sequence). The CDR3 has 16 residues. In DNA, the CDR3 is TGTGCCAGCAGCCAGAGGGGCGGGAGGATCTACAATGAGCAGTTCTTC. This encodes CASSQRGGRIYNEQFF. Variable domain in full (rest from reference TRBV7-9 and TRBJ2-1): DTGVSQNPRHKITKRGQNVTFRCDPISEHNRLYWYRQTLGQGPEFLTYFQNEAQLEKSRLLSDRFSAERPKGSFSTLEIQRTEQGDSAMYLCASSQRGGRIYNEQFFGPGTRLTVL.

The chain combines TRBV13 with TRBJ2-7, with 7 bases fitting TRBD1. J gave up 3 bases and V 1 base, and 3 bases lay outside the gene matches. CDR3 length: 14 amino acids. CDR1 is PRHDT, CDR2 FYEKMQ, per germline (reference sequence). The CDR3 DNA follows: TGTGCCAGCAGCTTAGCGGGACAGCACTACGAGCAGTACTTC. This codes for CASSLAGQHYEQYF.

The genes are TRBV6-1 and TRBJ2-6, with D perhaps matching TRBD2 (5 bases). This CDR3 has 17 amino acids. Trimming took off 4 bases at V and 0 bases at J, with 13 bases between the two ends. The germline V gene has CDR1 MNHNS and CDR2 SASEGT. The CDR3: CASSGTFRSSGANVLTF. CDR3 in DNA: TGTGCCAGCAGTGGGACTTTCCGGTCCTCTGGGGCCAACGTCCTGACTTTC.

This clone was detected a few times. V gene TRBV30 combines with J gene TRBJ1-2; 7 bases map to TRBD1. V lost 1 base, J lost 7 bases, and 6 bases stayed unmatched. The CDR3 spans 13 residues. Germline lookup yields CDR1 GTSNPN and CDR2 SVGIG (reference sequence). The CDR3 loop is CAWSARGRFGYTF. DNA for the CDR3: TGTGCCTGGAGTGCGAGGGGGCGCTTTGGCTACACCTTC.

For this clone: The same CDR3 is also encoded by other DNA sequences in this sample. V usage is TRBV18 and J usage is TRBJ1-5; 7 nucleotides agree with TRBD1. The CDR3 has 15 amino acids. V shed 3 bases, J shed 4 bases, and the junction held 6 bases outside the gene matches. Germline loops: CDR1 KGHSH, CDR2 LQKENI. CDR3 residues: CASSPNRGSNQPQHF. The CDR3 coding sequence is TGTGCCAGCTCACCGAACAGGGGTTCGAATCAGCCCCAGCATTTT.

The gene calls are TRBV5-1 and TRBJ2-5, with D possibly TRBD2 on 6 matching bases. This CDR3 has 17 amino acids. V gave up 0 bases and J gave up 5 bases, with 20 bases separating them. Germline CDR1 reads SGHRS; CDR2 reads YFSETQ. The CDR3 DNA reads TGCGCCAGCAGCTTGGCACCGGCGGGGTCAGGAGGGGAGACCCAGTACTTC. This codes for CASSLAPAGSGGETQYF.

This clone has more than one count but fewer than ten. The chain couples TRBV7-9 to TRBJ2-7; 8 positions agree with TRBD2. V trimming: 1 base; J trimming: 2 bases; junction bases outside the gene matches: 16. CDR3 length: 19 residues. Germline CDR1 is SEHNR and CDR2 is FQNEAQ (reference sequence). In nucleotides, the CDR3 is TGTGCCAGCAGCTTAGGCTACGAGCGGGGGACTAGGCCCCCCTACGAGCAGTACTTC. This encodes CASSLGYERGTRPPYEQYF.

The rearrangement uses TRBV27 and TRBJ1-2; 9 bases map to TRBD1. This CDR3 region has 14 residues. The V and J ends lost 4 bases and 8 bases, in that order; junction bases with no gene match: 8. Germline V gives CDR1 MNHEY, CDR2 SMNVEV (reference sequence). CDR3 sequence reads: CASSSPGQGGGYTF. Written as DNA, the CDR3 is TGTGCCAGCAGTTCCCCGGGACAGGGAGGCGGCTACACCTTC.